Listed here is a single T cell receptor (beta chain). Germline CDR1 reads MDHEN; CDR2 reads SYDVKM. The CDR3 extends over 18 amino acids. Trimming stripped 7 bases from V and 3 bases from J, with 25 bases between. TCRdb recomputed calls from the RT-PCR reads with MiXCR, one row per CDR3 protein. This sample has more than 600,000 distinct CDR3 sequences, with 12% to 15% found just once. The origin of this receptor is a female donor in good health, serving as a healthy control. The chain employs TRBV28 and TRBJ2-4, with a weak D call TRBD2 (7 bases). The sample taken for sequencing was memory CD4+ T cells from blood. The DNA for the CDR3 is TGTGCCAGCACATCCGGGACATACGGACTAGGGGGCAAAAACATTCAGTACTTC. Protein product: CASTSGTYGLGGKNIQYF.